This record covers a single T cell receptor beta chain. Its antigen target is currently unknown. The sample holds no much larger clone one base away, and base qualities are not on file. The receptor library was made with the immunoSEQ multiplex PCR assay. Sourced from immuneACCESS, this table was stored by TCRdb with only in-frame sequences that have V and J called. A share of the clones is absent; for the studies checked, an unresolved V gene accounts for under half, and the remainder has no known explanation. This sample is represented by fewer than 700,000 clones; around nine tenths of them were singletons. In total, the top ten clones hold 0.01% of the sample. These data originate in a study of shared T cell receptors in the human thymus (dated by TCRdb to the early 2020s). Regarding the complete study: The study examined how the human thymus generates shared, self-reactive T-cell receptor alpha chains.

V ends up 1 base short and J 2 bases short, with an unmatched junction base count of 8. From the germline V gene (reference sequence), CDR1 is LNHDA and CDR2 is SQIVND. Spanning cysteine to phenylalanine, the CDR3 consists of 16 amino acids. The sequence is cut down to CDR3 DNA, 48 bases in frame from base 1. The sample was also linked to a second study, of human thymus T cells. Taken from the second paper: In Finland, the donors were immunologically healthy infants who were having open corrective cardiac surgery for congenital heart defects. Thymus tissue was collected as surgical resects that were removed during corrective cardiac surgery. V and J gene segment usage appeared biased in both thymic and peripheral blood repertoires. According to the related research, thymic TCR repertoires were highly overlapping among unrelated individuals. The study used roughly 8 infant thymus samples plus four related peripheral blood samples to characterize TCR alpha and beta repertoires. The infant donors were about 7 to 244 days old, and the cohort included over 5 males and two females. After being mechanically released from the tissue, thymocytes were kept at -70 degrees C in pellets of about 8.5-32 million cells. Genomic DNA was extracted from frozen cell pellets with a QIAsymphony instrument. TCRB and TCRAD loci were amplified from a standardized quantity of quality-controlled genomic DNA using the immunoSEQ multiplex PCR assay. The amplicons covered the V(D)J region and were long enough to include the CDR3 and to identify the V and J genes. Through the commercial immunoSEQ service, the amplicons were sequenced on an Illumina platform. Primer bias and sequencing errors were corrected as previously described, and TCRAD and TCRB definitions were based on the IMGT database. The repertoires were analysed using immunoSEQ Analyzer 3.0 and VDJTools for basic statistics, V/J segment usage, diversity estimates, rarefaction and pairwise overlap. Chao1, ChaoE, Efron-Thisted, Shannon and inverse Simpson indices were used to estimate diversity, which was also estimated on datasets down-sampled to the smallest sample. For repertoire overlap, CDR3 nucleotide sequence, V gene and J gene had to match strictly, and clustering was done by Jaccard-based multidimensional scaling. On average, approximately 800,000 unique TCRB clonotypes were obtained from thymus samples, compared with 65,000 to 90,000 from blood samples.

The sequence was obtained from a boy under two years old with a congenital heart defect. Donor details come from another sample of the same person, matched by shared clones. Rearrangement joined TRBV19 to TRBJ2-7; TRBD2 fits 7 bases in the junction. Sequenced input: thymocytes. The CDR3 loop reads CASSIGDYRGTYEQYF. In nucleotide form, the sequence is TGTGCCAGTAGTATAGGGGACTATCGCGGAACCTACGAGCAGTACTTC.